The clone carrying this T cell receptor beta chain has a handful of counts. No antigen is known for it. The data stem from a study of T cells in Graves' hyperthyroidism and ophthalmopathy. Findings and limits, study-wide: The majority of expanded thyroid clonotypes above 0.001 also appeared in blood.

The CDR3 regions of TCR beta were amplified from RNA transcripts. With the HTBI primer set, the TCR CDR3 went through a first round of RT-PCR. Each CDR3 protein is one row after TCRdb ran MiXCR on the multiplex PCR reads. The sample lists around 350,000 distinct CDR3 sequences; around 25% were seen once. CDR3 length equals 14 residues. CDR1 and CDR2 from the germline V gene are SGHAT and FQNNGV. V shed 1 base, J shed 9 bases, and the junction held 6 bases outside the gene matches. Those with hyperthyroidism were 18 to 65 years old, newly diagnosed, and ill for under 2 months. Diagnoses were established using clinical symptoms, serum thyroxine and TRAb, thyroid ultrasound and orbital computed tomography. This sample holds PBMCs from under 11 ml fresh peripheral blood.

This sequence joins TRBV11-2 and TRBJ2-1, with 7 bases lining up with TRBD2. The specimen was blood. The sequence came from a man over 45 with Graves' hyperthyroidism. CDR3 DNA: TGTGCCAGCAGCTTAGGCGGGAGTAGGAGTGAGCAGTTCTTC. This encodes CASSLGGSRSEQFF.